One and the same sample provided the 12 T cell receptor beta chains below, sequenced in a study of Graves' ophthalmopathy and Graves' hyperthyroidism. Amplification from RNA transcripts yielded the TCR beta CDR3 regions. After a first-round RT-PCR with HTBI primers, a second-round multiplex PCR was run. TCRdb reprocessed the multiplex PCR reads via MiXCR and lists one record per CDR3 protein. The sample records hundreds of thousands of distinct CDR3 sequences, 20% to 25% being singletons. Sequencing used peripheral blood. The receptors here all came from a woman aged 18-29 years with stable Graves' hyperthyroidism. Some clones in this sample may be carry-over from other donors' samples.

In this sample, this clonotype turned up a few times. The chain uses TRBV5-1 and TRBJ1-6, with TRBD1 identical over 11 bases. Per germline, CDR1 SGHRS and CDR2 YFSETQ. The CDR3 sequence is 17 residues long. The trim removed 4 bases at V and 0 bases at J, leaving 3 bases unmatched. Here the CDR3 reads CASSAGTGGSYNSPLHF. For the CDR3, the DNA is TGCGCCAGCAGCGCAGGGACAGGGGGCTCCTATAATTCACCCCTCCACTTT.

This clonotype was seen at least ten times. The rearrangement links TRBV20-1 to TRBJ2-7, with D tentatively TRBD1 (5 bases). Germline loops: CDR1 DFQATT, CDR2 SNEGSKA (reference sequence). Trimming cost V 6 bases and J 0 bases, with 18 bases left between them. The CDR3 totals 15 residues. The DNA for the CDR3 is TGCAGTGCAAAGGAGTCCAGGGCCCTCTCCTACGAGCAGTACTTC. It encodes CSAKESRALSYEQYF.

Ten or more counts support this clonotype. This may be a read error, as it is one base from a much larger clone. The CDR3 reads CAISEGGNTEAFF. As DNA, the CDR3 is TGTGCCATCAGTGAAGGGGGGAACACTGAAGCTTTCTTT. This chain joins TRBV10-3 and TRBJ1-1; a weak D match, TRBD1 (6 bases). Trimming stripped 3 bases from V and 1 base from J, with 6 bases between. Germline CDR1 and CDR2: ENHRY and SYGVKD. CDR3 length: 13 amino acids.

This clonotype was counted at least ten times. The CDR3: CSVEETDYGYTF. CDR3 nucleotide sequence: TGCAGCGTTGAAGAAACAGACTATGGCTACACCTTC. This chain joins TRBV29-1 and TRBJ1-2; D remains unclear. Germline values: CDR1 SQVTM, CDR2 ANQGSEA. The germline V and J ends were trimmed by 0 bases and 3 bases, with 5 bases remaining between them. This CDR3 is 12 amino acids long.

The rearrangement uses TRBV28 and TRBJ1-3; D is uncertain. Germline CDR1 and CDR2: MDHEN and SYDVKM. V was pared by 8 bases and J by 0 bases, with 20 bases between. The CDR3 length is 17 residues. CDR3 coding DNA: TGTGCCAGCGTGCCGGCCCCATTCCCCTACTCTGGAAACACCATATATTTT. This translates into CASVPAPFPYSGNTIYF.

This clonotype was seen a handful of times. CDR3 DNA sequence: TGTGCCAGCAGTCGGGCGGGGGCTCAGCCCCAGCATTTT. Protein product: CASSRAGAQPQHF. The chain is built from TRBV27 and TRBJ1-5; tentative D call: TRBD1 (6 bases). There are 13 residues in the CDR3. V lost 5 bases to trimming and J lost 6 bases, with 11 bases between them. Germline loops: CDR1 MNHEY, CDR2 SMNVEV (reference sequence).

This clonotype was seen at least ten times. The chain combines TRBV9 with TRBJ2-5; D possibly corresponds to TRBD2 (5 bases). The ends were cut back, 0 bases at V and 4 bases at J, with 7 bases in the middle. The CDR3 extends over 13 amino acids. Per the germline V gene, CDR1 is SGDLS and CDR2 is YYNGEE. CDR3 amino acids: CASSVDRGETQYF. CDR3 bases: TGTGCCAGCAGCGTAGACCGGGGAGAGACCCAGTACTTC.

In its sample, this clonotype was seen many times. The genes are TRBV11-2 and TRBJ2-7, with no clear D. This CDR3 is built from 14 residues. Germline assignment: CDR1 SGHAT and CDR2 FQNNGV. Trimming removed 3 bases at V and 1 base at J, with 10 bases between. CDR3 in amino acids: CASSLTGQSYEQYF. CDR3 DNA sequence: TGTGCCAGCAGCTTGACGGGCCAATCCTACGAGCAGTACTTC. The variable domain in full, with the rest retrieved from reference TRBV11-2 and TRBJ2-7, is EAGVAQSPRYKIIEKRQSVAFWCNPISGHATLYWYQQILGQGPKLLIQFQNNGVVDDSQLPKDRFSAERLKGVDSTLKIQPAKLEDSAVYLCASSLTGQSYEQYFGPGTRLTVT.

This clonotype showed up many times. The J gene is TRBJ2-2, the V gene TRBV6-1; 10 bases line up with TRBD2. V lost 3 bases to trimming and J lost 7 bases; unmatched junction nucleotides: 5. Looked up from germline, CDR1 is MNHNS and CDR2 is SASEGT. The CDR3 is 15 residues long. The CDR3 loop is CASSELAGAYGELFF. The DNA for the CDR3 is TGTGCCAGCAGTGAGCTAGCGGGAGCCTACGGGGAGCTGTTTTTT.

V usage is TRBV24-1 and J usage is TRBJ1-5; D is perhaps TRBD1 (5 bases). Trimming took off 6 bases at V and 2 bases at J, with 13 bases between the two ends. This CDR3 region has 15 residues. Germline CDR1 is KGHDR and CDR2 is SFDVKD. The CDR3 is CATSPRGEGNQPQHF. The CDR3 nucleotides are TGTGCCACCAGTCCCCGGGGGGAGGGCAATCAGCCCCAGCATTTT.

The rearrangement uses TRBV11-1 and TRBJ2-7; no definite D call. The CDR3 is made up of 15 amino acids. V was clipped by 3 bases and J by 2 bases, with 14 bases between them. CDR1 is SGHAT and CDR2 is FQDESV in the germline V gene (reference sequence). The chain's CDR3 is CASSLYPTDTYEQYF. CDR3 coding DNA: TGTGCCAGCAGCTTGTACCCAACAGATACCTACGAGCAGTACTTC.

In this sample, this clonotype turned up many times. The V call is TRBV27, the J call TRBJ2-2; D tentatively reads TRBD1 or TRBD2 (6 bases each). Germline CDR1 is MNHEY and CDR2 is SMNVEV (reference sequence). The CDR3 totals 15 residues. Between the trimmed V and J ends, which lost 4 bases and 5 bases, there was a span of 14 bases. The DNA for the CDR3 is TGTGCCAGCAGTTCTACGGGGGCGCCGACCGGGGAGCTGTTTTTT. It encodes CASSSTGAPTGELFF.